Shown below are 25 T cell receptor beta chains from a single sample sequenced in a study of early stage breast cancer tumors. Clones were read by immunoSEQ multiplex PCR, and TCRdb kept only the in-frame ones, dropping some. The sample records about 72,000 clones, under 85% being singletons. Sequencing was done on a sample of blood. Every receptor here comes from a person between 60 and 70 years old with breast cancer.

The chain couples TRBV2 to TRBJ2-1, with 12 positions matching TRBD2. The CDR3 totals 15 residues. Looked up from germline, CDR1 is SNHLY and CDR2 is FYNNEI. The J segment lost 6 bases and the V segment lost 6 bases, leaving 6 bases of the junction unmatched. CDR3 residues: CASSLLAGGGNEQFF. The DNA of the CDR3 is TGTGCCAGCAGCCTCCTAGCGGGGGGGGGCAATGAGCAGTTCTTC. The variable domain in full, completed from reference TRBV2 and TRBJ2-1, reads EPEVTQTPSHQVTQMGQEVILRCVPISNHLYFYWYRQILGQKVEFLVSFYNNEISEKSEIFDDQFSVERPDGSNFTLKIRSTKLEDSAMYFCASSLLAGGGNEQFFGPGTRLTVL.

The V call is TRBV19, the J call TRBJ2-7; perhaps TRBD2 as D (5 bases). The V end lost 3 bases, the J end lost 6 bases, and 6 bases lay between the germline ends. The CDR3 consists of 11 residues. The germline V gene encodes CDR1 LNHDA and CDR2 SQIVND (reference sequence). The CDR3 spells CASSMGSEQYF. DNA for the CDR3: TGTGCCAGTAGTATGGGGAGCGAGCAGTACTTC. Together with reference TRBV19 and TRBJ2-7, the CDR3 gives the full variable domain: DGGITQSPKYLFRKEGQNVTLSCEQNLNHDAMYWYRQDPGQGLRLIYYSQIVNDFQKGDIAEGYSVSREKKESFPLTVTSAQKNPTAFYLCASSMGSEQYFGPGTRLTVT.

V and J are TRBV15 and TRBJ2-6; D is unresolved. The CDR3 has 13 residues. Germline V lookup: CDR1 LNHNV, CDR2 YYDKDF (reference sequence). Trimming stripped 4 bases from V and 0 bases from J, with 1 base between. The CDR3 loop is CATSTSGANVLTF. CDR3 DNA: TGTGCCACCAGCACCTCTGGGGCCAACGTCCTGACTTTC.

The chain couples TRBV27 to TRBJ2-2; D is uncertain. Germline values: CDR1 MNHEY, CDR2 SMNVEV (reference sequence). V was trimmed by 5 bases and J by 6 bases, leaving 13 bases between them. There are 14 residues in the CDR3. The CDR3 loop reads CASSSVGGAGELFF. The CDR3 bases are TGTGCCAGCAGTAGCGTTGGTGGGGCCGGGGAGCTGTTTTTT.

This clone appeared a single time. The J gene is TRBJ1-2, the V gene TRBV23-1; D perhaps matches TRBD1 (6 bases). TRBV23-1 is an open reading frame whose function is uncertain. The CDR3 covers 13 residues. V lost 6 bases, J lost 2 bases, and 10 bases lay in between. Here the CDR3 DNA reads TGCGCCAGCAGAATCGGGACAAACTATGGCTACACCTTC. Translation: CASRIGTNYGYTF.

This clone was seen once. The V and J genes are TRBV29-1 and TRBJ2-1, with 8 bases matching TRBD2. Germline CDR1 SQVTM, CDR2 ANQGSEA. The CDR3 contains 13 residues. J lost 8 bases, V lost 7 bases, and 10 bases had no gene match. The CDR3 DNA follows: TGCAGCGGAACTAGCGGCTCCTCGGATGAGCAGTTCTTC. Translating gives CSGTSGSSDEQFF.

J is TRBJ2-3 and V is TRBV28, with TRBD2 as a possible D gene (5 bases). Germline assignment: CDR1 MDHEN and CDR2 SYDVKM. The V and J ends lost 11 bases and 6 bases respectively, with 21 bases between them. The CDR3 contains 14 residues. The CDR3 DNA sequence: TGTGCCGGAGGCGGTGGGCGCGAAGTGGATACGCAGTATTTT. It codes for CAGGGGREVDTQYF.

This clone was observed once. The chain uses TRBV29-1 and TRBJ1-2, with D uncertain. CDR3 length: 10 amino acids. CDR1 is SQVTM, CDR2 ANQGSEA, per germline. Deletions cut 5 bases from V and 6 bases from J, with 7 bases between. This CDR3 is CSVYLDGYTF. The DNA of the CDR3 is TGCAGCGTTTACCTTGATGGCTACACCTTC.

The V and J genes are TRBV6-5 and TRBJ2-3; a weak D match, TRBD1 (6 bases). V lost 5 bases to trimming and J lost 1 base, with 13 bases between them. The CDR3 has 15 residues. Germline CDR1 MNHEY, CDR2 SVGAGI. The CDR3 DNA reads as TGTGCCAGCAGTCTAAGGGCAGGGGGCACAGATACGCAGTATTTT. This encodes CASSLRAGGTDTQYF.

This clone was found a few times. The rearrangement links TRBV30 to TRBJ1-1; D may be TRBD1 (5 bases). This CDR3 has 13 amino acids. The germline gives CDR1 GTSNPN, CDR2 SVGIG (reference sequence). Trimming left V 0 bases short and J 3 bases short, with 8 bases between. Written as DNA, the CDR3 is TGTGCCTGGAGTGTAAGGGACTACACTGAAGCTTTCTTT. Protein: CAWSVRDYTEAFF.

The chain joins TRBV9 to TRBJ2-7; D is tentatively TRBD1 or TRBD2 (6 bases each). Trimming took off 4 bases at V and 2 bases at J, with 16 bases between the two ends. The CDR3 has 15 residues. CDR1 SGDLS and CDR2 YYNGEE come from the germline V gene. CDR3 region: CASSPGAAQTYEQYF. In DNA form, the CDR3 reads TGTGCCAGCAGCCCGGGGGCCGCCCAAACCTACGAGCAGTACTTC.

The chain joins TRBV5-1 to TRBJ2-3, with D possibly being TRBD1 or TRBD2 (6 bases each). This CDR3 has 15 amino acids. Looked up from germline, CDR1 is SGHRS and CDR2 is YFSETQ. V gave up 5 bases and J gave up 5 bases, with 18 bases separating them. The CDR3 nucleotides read TGCGCCAGCAGGTCCCTGGAGGGGGGCCAAGATACGCAGTATTTT. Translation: CASRSLEGGQDTQYF.

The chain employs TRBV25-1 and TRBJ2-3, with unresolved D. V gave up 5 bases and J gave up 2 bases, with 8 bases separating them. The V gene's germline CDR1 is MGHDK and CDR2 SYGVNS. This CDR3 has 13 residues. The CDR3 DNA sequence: TGTGCCAGCAGTATGCCCACCACAGATACGCAGTATTTT. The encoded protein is CASSMPTTDTQYF.

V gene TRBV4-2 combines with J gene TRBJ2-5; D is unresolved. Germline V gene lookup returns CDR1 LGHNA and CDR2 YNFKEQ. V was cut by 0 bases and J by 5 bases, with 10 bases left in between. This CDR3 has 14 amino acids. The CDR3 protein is CASSQELPFETQYF. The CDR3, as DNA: TGTGCCAGCAGCCAAGAATTGCCGTTTGAGACCCAGTACTTC.

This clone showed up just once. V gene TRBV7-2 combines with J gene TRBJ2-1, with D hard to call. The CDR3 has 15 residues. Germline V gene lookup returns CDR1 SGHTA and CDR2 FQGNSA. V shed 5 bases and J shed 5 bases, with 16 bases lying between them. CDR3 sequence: CASSNQMGWNNEQFF. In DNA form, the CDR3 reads TGTGCCAGCAGCAATCAAATGGGGTGGAACAATGAGCAGTTCTTC.

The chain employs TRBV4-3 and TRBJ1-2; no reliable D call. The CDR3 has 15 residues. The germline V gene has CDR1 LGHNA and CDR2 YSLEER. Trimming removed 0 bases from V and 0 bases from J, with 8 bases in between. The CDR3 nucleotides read TGCGCCAGCAGCCAAGATCGGGGAGCTAACTATGGCTACACCTTC. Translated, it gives CASSQDRGANYGYTF.

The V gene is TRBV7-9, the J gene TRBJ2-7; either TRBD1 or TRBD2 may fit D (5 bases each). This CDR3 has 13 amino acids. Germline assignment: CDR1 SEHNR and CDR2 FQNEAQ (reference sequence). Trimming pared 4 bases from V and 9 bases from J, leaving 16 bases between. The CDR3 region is CASSSWPDSGQYF. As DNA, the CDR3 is TGTGCCAGCAGCTCTTGGCCCGACAGCGGGCAGTACTTC.

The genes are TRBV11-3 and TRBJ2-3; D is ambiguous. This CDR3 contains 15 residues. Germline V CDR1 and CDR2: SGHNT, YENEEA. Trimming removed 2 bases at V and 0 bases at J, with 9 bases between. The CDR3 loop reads CASSLITISTDTQYF. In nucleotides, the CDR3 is TGTGCCAGCAGCTTAATTACGATTAGCACAGATACGCAGTATTTT.

In DNA, the CDR3 is TGTGCCAGCAGCTTGGGTCGGACAGGGGGCGAAAAACTGTTTTTT. It is translated as CASSLGRTGGEKLFF. The rearrangement links TRBV7-9 to TRBJ1-4; 11 nucleotides agree with TRBD1. Germline-derived CDR1 and CDR2 are SEHNR and FQNEAQ (reference sequence). This CDR3 spans 15 amino acids. With 3 bases clipped from V and 8 bases from J, the junction kept 5 bases outside the gene matches.

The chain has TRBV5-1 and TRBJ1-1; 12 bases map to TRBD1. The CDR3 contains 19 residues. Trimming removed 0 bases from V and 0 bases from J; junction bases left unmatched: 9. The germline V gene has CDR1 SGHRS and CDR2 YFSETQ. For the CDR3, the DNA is TGCGCCAGCAGCTTGGAAGGGGGACAGGGGGCGAGAGTGAACACTGAAGCTTTCTTT. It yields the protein CASSLEGGQGARVNTEAFF.

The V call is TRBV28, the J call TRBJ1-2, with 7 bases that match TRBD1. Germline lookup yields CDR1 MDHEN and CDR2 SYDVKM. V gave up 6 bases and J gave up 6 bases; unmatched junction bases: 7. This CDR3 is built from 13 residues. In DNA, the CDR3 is TGTGCCAGCAGCCCTGGACAGGCGGATGGCTACACCTTC. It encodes CASSPGQADGYTF.

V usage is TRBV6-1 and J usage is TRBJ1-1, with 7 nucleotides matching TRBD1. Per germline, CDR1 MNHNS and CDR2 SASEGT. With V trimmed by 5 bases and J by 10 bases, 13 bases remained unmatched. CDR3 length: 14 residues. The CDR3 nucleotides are TGTGCCAGCAGTTCAACCGACAGGGAAAGGAGAGCTTTCTTT. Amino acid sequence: CASSSTDRERRAFF.

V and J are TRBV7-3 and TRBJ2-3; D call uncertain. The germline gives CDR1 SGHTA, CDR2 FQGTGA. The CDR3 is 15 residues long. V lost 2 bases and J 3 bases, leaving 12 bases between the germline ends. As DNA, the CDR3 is TGTGCCAGCAGCTTAGGCGCTGGGTATACAGATACGCAGTATTTT. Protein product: CASSLGAGYTDTQYF.

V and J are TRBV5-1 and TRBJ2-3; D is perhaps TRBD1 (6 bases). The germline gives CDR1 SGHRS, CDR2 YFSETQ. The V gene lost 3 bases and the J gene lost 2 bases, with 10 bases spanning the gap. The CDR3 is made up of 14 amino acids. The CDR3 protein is CASSSGVVTDTQYF. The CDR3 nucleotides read TGCGCCAGCAGCTCAGGGGTAGTCACAGATACGCAGTATTTT.

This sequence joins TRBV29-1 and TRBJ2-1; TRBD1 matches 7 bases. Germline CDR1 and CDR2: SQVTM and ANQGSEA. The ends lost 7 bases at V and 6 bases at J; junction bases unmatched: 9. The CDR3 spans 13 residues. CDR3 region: CSAAGQVGNEQFF. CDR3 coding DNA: TGCAGCGCCGCTGGACAGGTTGGCAATGAGCAGTTCTTC.